This T cell receptor (beta chain) was observed in a study of CD8 T cells in ankylosing spondylitis (dated by TCRdb to 2015 to 2018). Regarding the study in general: To find TCR variants linked to disease, the study profiled T cell receptor beta repertoires in ankylosing spondylitis patients and healthy donors. Peripheral blood was sampled, and synovial fluid was also collected from ankylosing spondylitis patients. The full study cohort comprised roughly 24 ankylosing spondylitis patients and over a hundred healthy donors. Paper-wide results and their limitations: The disease-linked clones were reported as significantly enriched in matched synovial fluid samples from ankylosing spondylitis patients. Blood from ankylosing spondylitis patients appeared to be characterized by a TCR beta motif made up of several highly homologous amino acid variants. A CD8+ phenotype was shown by the disease-linked clones, which were found at relatively low frequencies in peripheral blood. Some motif variants had previously been reported in the synovial fluid and blood of reactive arthritis patients, which suggests shared mechanisms of disease initiation.

Sequencer: Illumina HiSeq 2500. Quantitative 5'-RACE with molecular barcodes was used to prepare TCR beta libraries. The paper's data handling went like this. A new computational method based on a probabilistic model of VDJ rearrangement was used to identify disease-linked TCR variants. The public reads were reanalyzed by TCRdb: fastp trimming at Q25, MiXCR alignment, in-frame beta chains only. Each entry is one CDR3 protein sequence, shown with its most common DNA and genes. It is TCRdb's table, rather than the study itself, that gives the V and J calls and clone size. The sample table holds 450,000 or so distinct CDR3 sequences, of which 25% to 30% were seen once. The leading ten clones occupy 0.89% of the sample. This clonotype has just a few counts. The clone's antigen remains unknown. No qualities accompany the bases; no much larger clone lies one base away. The CDR3 starts with the cysteine, ends with the phenylalanine, and has 12 residues. Only the CDR3 DNA is retained, 36 bases long and in frame from the first base. The germline V gene gives CDR1 as MNHNS and CDR2 as SASEGT. Germline trimming amounts to 9 bases on V and 3 bases on J, with 4 as the count of junction bases outside the gene matches.

The material sequenced was blood, either unsorted or a sorted T cell fraction (not recorded which). The TCR was taken from a male donor with ankylosing spondylitis. The rearranged segments are TRBV6-1 and TRBJ2-7, with 8 central nucleotides matching TRBD2. The CDR3 in this case is CARTGGGYEQYF. The bases are TGTGCCAGAACCGGGGGGGGCTACGAGCAGTACTTC.